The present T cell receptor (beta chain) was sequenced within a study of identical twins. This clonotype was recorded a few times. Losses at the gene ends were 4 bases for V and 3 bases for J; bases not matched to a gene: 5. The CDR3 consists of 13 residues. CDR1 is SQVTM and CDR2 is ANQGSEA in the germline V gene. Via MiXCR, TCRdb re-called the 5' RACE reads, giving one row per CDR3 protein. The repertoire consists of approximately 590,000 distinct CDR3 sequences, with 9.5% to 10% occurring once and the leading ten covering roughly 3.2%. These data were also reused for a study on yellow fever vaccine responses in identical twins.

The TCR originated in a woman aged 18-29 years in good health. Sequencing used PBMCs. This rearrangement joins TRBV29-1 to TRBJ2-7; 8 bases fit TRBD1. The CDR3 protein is CSVGSGQGYEQYF. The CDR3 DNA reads TGCAGCGTTGGGTCCGGACAGGGCTACGAGCAGTACTTC.